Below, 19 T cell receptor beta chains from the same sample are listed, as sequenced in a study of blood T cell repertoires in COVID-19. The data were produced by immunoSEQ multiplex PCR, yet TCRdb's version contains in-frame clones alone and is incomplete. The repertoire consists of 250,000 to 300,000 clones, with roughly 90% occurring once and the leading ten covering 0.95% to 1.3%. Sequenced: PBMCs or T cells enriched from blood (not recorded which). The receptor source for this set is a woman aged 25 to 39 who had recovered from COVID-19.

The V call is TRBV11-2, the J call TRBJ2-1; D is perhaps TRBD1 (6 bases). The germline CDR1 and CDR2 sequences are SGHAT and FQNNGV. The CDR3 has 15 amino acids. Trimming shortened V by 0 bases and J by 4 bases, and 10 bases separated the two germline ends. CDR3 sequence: CASSLDGQGYNEQFF. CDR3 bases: TGTGCCAGCAGCTTAGATGGGCAGGGGTACAATGAGCAGTTCTTC.

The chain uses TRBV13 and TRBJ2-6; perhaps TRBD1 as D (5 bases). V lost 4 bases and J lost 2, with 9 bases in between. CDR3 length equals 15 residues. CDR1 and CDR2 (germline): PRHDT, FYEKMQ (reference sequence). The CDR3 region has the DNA TGTGCCAGCAGCTCTAAGGGGACTGGGGCCAACGTCCTGACTTTC. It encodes CASSSKGTGANVLTF.

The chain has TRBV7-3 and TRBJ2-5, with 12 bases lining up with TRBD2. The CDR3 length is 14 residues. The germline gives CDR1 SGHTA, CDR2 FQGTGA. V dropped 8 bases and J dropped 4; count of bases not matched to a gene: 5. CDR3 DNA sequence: TGTGCCAGCTCGATGGGACTAGCGGGAGAGACCCAGTACTTC. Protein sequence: CASSMGLAGETQYF.

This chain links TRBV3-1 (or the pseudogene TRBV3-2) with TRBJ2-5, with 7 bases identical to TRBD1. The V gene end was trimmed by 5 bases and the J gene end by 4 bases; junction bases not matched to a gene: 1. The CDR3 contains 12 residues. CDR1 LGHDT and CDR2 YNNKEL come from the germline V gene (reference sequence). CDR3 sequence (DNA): TGTGCCAGCAGCGACAGGGTAGAGACCCAGTACTTC. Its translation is CASSDRVETQYF.

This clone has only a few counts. The CDR3 loop reads CASSLDMSSYNEQFF. In DNA, the CDR3 is TGTGCCAGCAGTCTTGACATGAGCTCCTACAATGAGCAGTTCTTC. The J gene is TRBJ2-1, the V gene TRBV6-4; D uncertain. V lost 5 bases and J 0 bases, leaving 11 bases between the germline ends. Per the germline V gene, CDR1 is MRHNA and CDR2 is SNTAGT. The CDR3 is 15 residues long.

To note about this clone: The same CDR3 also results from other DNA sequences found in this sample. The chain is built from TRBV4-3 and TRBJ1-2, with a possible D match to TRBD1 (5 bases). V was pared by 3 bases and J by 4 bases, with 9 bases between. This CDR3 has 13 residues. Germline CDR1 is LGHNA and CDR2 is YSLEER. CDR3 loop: CASSQTGVYGYTF. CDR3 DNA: TGCGCCAGCAGCCAGACGGGGGTCTATGGCTACACCTTC.

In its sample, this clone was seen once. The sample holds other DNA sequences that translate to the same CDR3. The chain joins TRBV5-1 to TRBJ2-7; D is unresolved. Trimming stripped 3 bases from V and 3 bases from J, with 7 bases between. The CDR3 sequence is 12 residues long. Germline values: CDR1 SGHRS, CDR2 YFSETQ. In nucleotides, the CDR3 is TGCGCCAGCAGCTCAAACTACTACGAGCAGTACTTC. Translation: CASSSNYYEQYF.

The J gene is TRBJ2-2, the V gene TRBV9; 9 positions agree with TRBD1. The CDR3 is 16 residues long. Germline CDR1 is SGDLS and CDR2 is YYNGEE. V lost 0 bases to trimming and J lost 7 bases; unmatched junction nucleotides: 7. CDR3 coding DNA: TGTGCCAGCAGCGTAGGATCACAGGGGGCCGTCGGGGAGCTGTTTTTT. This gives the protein CASSVGSQGAVGELFF.

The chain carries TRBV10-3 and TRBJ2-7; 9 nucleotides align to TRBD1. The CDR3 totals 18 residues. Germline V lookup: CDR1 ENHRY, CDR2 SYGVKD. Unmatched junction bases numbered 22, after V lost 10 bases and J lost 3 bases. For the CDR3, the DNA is TGTGCCACTAAACCGGGACAGGGTTCCTACAGCTACAACTACGAGCAGTACTTC. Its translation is CATKPGQGSYSYNYEQYF.

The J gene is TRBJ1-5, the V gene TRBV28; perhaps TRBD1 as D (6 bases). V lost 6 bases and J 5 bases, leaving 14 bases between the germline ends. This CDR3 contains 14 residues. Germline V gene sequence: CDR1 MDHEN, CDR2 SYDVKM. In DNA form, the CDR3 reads TGTGCCAGCAGCTCTGGGACACCTTATCAGCCCCAGCATTTT. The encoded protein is CASSSGTPYQPQHF. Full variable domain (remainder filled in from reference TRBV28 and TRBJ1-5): DVKVTQSSRYLVKRTGEKVFLECVQDMDHENMFWYRQDPGLGLRLIYFSYDVKMKEKGDIPEGYSVSREKKERFSLILESASTNQTSMYLCASSSGTPYQPQHFGDGTRLSIL.

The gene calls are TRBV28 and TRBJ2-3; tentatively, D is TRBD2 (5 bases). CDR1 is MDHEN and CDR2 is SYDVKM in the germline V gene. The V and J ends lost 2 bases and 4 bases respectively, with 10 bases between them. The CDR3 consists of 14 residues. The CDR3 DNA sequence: TGTGCCAGCAGTTTAAAAGGACTGGCAGATACGCAGTATTTT. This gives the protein CASSLKGLADTQYF.

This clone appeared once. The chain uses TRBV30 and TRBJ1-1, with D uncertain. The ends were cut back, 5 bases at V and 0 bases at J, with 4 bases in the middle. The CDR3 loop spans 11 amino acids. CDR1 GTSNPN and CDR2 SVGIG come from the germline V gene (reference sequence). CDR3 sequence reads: CAWAMNTEAFF. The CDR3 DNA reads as TGTGCCTGGGCCATGAACACTGAAGCTTTCTTT.

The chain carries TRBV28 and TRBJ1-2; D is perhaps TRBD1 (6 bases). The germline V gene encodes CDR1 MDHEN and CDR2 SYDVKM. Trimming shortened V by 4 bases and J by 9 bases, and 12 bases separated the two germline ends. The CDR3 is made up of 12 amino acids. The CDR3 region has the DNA TGTGCCAGCAGTTGGACAGACTCCCGCTACACCTTC. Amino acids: CASSWTDSRYTF.

CDR3 sequence: CASSQVLGPQGETQYF. CDR3 coding DNA: TGCGCCAGCAGCCAAGTCCTAGGGCCCCAGGGCGAGACCCAGTACTTC. J is TRBJ2-5 and V is TRBV4-1; tentatively, D is TRBD1 (5 bases). The germline gives CDR1 MGHRA, CDR2 YSYEKL. The CDR3 extends over 16 amino acids. The V and J ends lost 1 base and 5 bases respectively, with 17 bases between them.

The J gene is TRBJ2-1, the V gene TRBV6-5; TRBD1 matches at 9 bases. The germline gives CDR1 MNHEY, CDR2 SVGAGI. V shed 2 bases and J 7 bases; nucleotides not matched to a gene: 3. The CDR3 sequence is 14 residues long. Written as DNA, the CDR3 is TGTGCCAGCAGTTACGTGACAGGGGGAAATGAGCAGTTCTTC. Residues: CASSYVTGGNEQFF.

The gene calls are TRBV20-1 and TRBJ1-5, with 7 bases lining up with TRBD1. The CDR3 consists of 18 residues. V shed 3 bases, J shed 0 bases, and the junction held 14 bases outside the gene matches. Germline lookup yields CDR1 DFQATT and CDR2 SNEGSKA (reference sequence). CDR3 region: CSASERQGGGYSNQPQHF. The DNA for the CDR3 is TGCAGTGCTAGTGAGAGACAGGGCGGAGGTTATAGCAATCAGCCCCAGCATTTT.

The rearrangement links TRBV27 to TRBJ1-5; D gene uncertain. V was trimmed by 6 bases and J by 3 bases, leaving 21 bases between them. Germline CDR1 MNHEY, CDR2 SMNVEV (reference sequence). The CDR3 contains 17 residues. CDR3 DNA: TGTGCCAGCAGGAGTGGGAGGGCACGGGAGGACAATCAGCCCCAGCATTTT. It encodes CASRSGRAREDNQPQHF.

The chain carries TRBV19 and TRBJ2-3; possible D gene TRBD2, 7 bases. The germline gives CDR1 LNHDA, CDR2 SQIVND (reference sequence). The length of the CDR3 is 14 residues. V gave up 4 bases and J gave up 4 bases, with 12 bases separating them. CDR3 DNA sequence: TGTGCCAGTAGTAATTCGGGGGGCGCAGATACGCAGTATTTT. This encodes CASSNSGGADTQYF.

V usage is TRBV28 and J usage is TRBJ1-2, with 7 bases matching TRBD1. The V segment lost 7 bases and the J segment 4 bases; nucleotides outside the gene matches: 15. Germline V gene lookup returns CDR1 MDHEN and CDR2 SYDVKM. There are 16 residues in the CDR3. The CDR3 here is CASTAFRQGSLYGYTF. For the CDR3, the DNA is TGTGCCAGCACCGCATTTCGACAGGGATCCCTCTATGGCTACACCTTC.